This is a list of T cell receptor beta chains from one sample in a study of T cell clonotyping in hematopoietic cell transplantation. Sequenced by immunoSEQ multiplex PCR; TCRdb stores in-frame clones only, minus some. The sample has several thousand clones; around 88% are singletons. Material: peripheral blood mononuclear cells, obtained before stem cell transplant. These receptors came from a man aged 25 to 40 with acute myeloid leukemia. Some clones in this sample may be carry-over from other donors' samples. Each CDR3 is given with its conserved first and last residue. A D gene is named only where the DNA matches it firmly. The listing skips clone size in some rows; elsewhere it reads once, few, many or a size class.

NA 14 TRBJ2-1 TRBV7-2 TRBD2 TGTGCCAGCAGCCTAGCGGATTACTACAATGAGCAGTTCTTC CASSLADYYNEQFF
NA 12 TRBJ2-5 TRBV9 NA TGTGCCAGCAGCCGGGAGTCAGAGACCCAGTACTTC CASSRESETQYF
NA 14 TRBJ1-1 TRBV5-6 NA TGTGCCAGCAGCTCCCCGACAGGATACACTGAAGCTTTCTTT CASSSPTGYTEAFF
NA 13 TRBJ1-1 TRBV6-4 NA TGTGCCAGCAGTGAGAGAATTAACACTGAAGCTTTCTTT CASSERINTEAFF
NA 15 TRBJ2-2 TRBV19 NA TGTGCCAGTAGTATCGGAGTGATCTACACTGGGGAGCTGTTTTTT CASSIGVIYTGELFF
NA 13 TRBJ2-5 TRBV7-7 NA TGTGCTAGCAGCCGTGCGTCCCAAGAGACCCAGTACTTC CASSRASQETQYF
NA 14 TRBJ2-3 TRBV25-1 NA TGTGCCAGCAGGCCGACGGGAGCGGGAGATACGCAGTATTTT CASRPTGAGDTQYF
NA 14 TRBJ2-7 TRBV4-1 NA TGCGCCAGCAGCCAAGATTTTGGCTACTACGAGCAGTACTTC CASSQDFGYYEQYF
NA 14 TRBJ2-5 TRBV6-5 NA TGTGCCAGCAGTCAGGGCGGGGTACAAGAGACCCAGTACTTC CASSQGGVQETQYF
NA 14 TRBJ1-5 TRBV27 NA TGTGCCAGCAGTTTATCCAGCCACAATCAGCCCCAGCATTTT CASSLSSHNQPQHF
once 12 TRBJ1-1 TRBV7-9 NA TGTGCCAGCACCAGTTGGGACACTGAAGCTTTCTTT CASTSWDTEAFF
NA 21 TRBJ2-2 TRBV7-6 TRBD2 TGTGCCAACAGCTTAGTTTTATTGGTGACTAGCGGGAGAAAGATGGCCGGGGAGCTGTTTTTT CANSLVLLVTSGRKMAGELFF
NA 14 TRBJ2-7 TRBV5-1 NA TGCGCCAGCAGCCCACTCCAGGGTAACTACGAGCAGTACTTC CASSPLQGNYEQYF
NA 16 TRBJ1-2 TRBV29-1 NA TGCAGCGTTGAAGAAGGAGGGTTCTTGGCCAAGTATGGCTACACCTTC CSVEEGGFLAKYGYTF
NA 15 TRBJ2-1 TRBV29-1 TRBD1 TGCAGCGTTGGGGGGGGACAGGGAGCCTACAATGAGCAGTTCTTC CSVGGGQGAYNEQFF
NA 15 TRBJ2-5 TRBV4-1 TRBD2 TGCGCCAGCAGCAGTGGAGAGAGCGGGAGGGAGACCCAGTACTTC CASSSGESGRETQYF
NA 14 TRBJ2-5 TRBV6-5 NA TGTGCCAGCAGTCGACAGGGAGGGCAAGAGACCCAGTACTTC CASSRQGGQETQYF
NA 15 TRBJ1-1 TRBV4-3 NA TGCGCCAGCAGCCCAGACAGCGTGGAGGGCACTGAAGCTTTCTTT CASSPDSVEGTEAFF
NA 14 TRBJ1-2 TRBV5-1 NA TGCGCCAGCAGCCGCACGGACAGCCTCTATGGCTACACCTTC CASSRTDSLYGYTF
NA 17 TRBJ2-3 TRBV5-1 TRBD1 TGCGCCAGCAGCCGTGAAGGACAGGGGGTTCGCACAGATACGCAGTATTTT CASSREGQGVRTDTQYF
NA 12 TRBJ2-3 TRBV6-5 NA TGTGCCAGCAAAGAAGGGCCGGATACGCAGTATTTT CASKEGPDTQYF
few 13 TRBJ1-2 TRBV30 NA TGTGCCTGGAGTCCATCGGGGCCCTATGGCTACACCTTC CAWSPSGPYGYTF